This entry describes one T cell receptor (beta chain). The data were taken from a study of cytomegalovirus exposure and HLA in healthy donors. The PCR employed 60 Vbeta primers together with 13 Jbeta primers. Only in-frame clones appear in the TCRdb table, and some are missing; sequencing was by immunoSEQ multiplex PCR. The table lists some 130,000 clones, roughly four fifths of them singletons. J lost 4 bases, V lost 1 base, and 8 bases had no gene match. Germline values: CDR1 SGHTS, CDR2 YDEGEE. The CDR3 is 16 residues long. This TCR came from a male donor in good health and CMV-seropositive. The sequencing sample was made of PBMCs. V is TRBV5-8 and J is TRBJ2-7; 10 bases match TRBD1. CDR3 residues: CASSLTRDRGGYEQYF. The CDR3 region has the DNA TGTGCCAGCAGCTTGACTCGGGACAGGGGAGGGTACGAGCAGTACTTC.